The clone carrying this T cell receptor beta chain was detected many times. The antigen is undetermined. These data originate in a study of T cells in Graves' hyperthyroidism and ophthalmopathy. General study results and limits: Model output signaled ophthalmopathy a median approximately six months ahead of onset. Blood samples included most of the expanded thyroid clonotypes exceeding 0.001.

Researchers took RNA transcripts and amplified the TCR beta CDR3 regions from them. The TCR CDR3 was amplified in a first-round RT-PCR using the HTBI primer set. TCRdb used MiXCR to reprocess the multiplex PCR reads, holding one entry per CDR3 protein. The sample shows 750,000 to 950,000 distinct CDR3 sequences, over 35% of them seen only once. Hyperthyroidism was newly diagnosed in patients aged 18 to 65 (duration under 2 months). PBMCs stemmed from less than 13 ml fresh peripheral blood. This CDR3 spans 14 amino acids. J was trimmed by 5 bases and V by 5 bases; bases with no gene match: 8. Germline V gives CDR1 SQVTM, CDR2 ANQGSEA.

What was sequenced was blood. The genes are TRBV29-1 and TRBJ2-7, with TRBD1 identical over 11 bases. This TCR was sampled from a man between 18 and 29 years old with Graves' hyperthyroidism. The CDR3 DNA reads as TGCAGCGTTAGTATCGGGACAGGGGGGAACGAGCAGTACTTC. Translation: CSVSIGTGGNEQYF.